This TCR beta chain was captured by sequencing in a study of blood T cell repertoires in COVID-19. About the study: The cDNA or gDNA used as material had been derived from T cells, B-cell-depleted T cells, or PBMCs.

Measured with immunoSEQ multiplex PCR; TCRdb has only the in-frame clones, and not every one. The sample yields 150,000 to 200,000 clones, roughly 79% seen once. The CDR3 is 17 amino acids. Germline V gives CDR1 KGHDR, CDR2 SFDVKD. V lost 4 bases, J lost 2 bases, and 18 bases lay in between. This chain uses TRBV24-1 with TRBJ2-3, with D possibly TRBD1 on 5 matching bases. The receptor comes from a woman in her 40s with COVID-19, enrolled during active disease. The sequenced sample was peripheral blood. CDR3 amino acids: CATSEGRGQGLTDTQYF. The CDR3 DNA reads as TGTGCCACCAGTGAAGGCCGTGGTCAGGGCCTCACAGATACGCAGTATTTT.